The source of this T cell receptor (beta chain) is a study of human T cells and chemical hapten exposure. Study-level information: Small volume differences among pooled libraries mainly caused per-sample TCR yield variation.

Germline V gene lookup returns CDR1 MNHNY and CDR2 SVGAGI (reference sequence). The CDR3 runs to 14 residues. V trimming: 5 bases; J trimming: 4 bases; junction bases outside the gene matches: 5. TCRdb passed the RACE reads through MiXCR, listing each CDR3 protein once. The sample lists around 120,000 distinct CDR3 sequences, approximately 10% occurring once. The time point was: patch test 1, 2 weeks after DPC sensitization. Treatment denoted: therapeutic diphenylcyclopropenone sensitization with weekly scalp DPC. Blood, whole and unfractionated, served as the source for total RNA extraction. The chain has TRBV6-6 and TRBJ2-7; 10 bases map to TRBD1. The TCR sequence derives from a woman between 40 and 55 years old with alopecia areata. Some clones in this sample may be carry-over from other donors' samples. The specimen was whole blood, collected in connection with sensitization to the hapten diphenylcyclopropenone (DPC). CDR3 in DNA: TGTGCCAGCAGTAGGACAGGGGGTATTTACGAGCAGTACTTC. Translated: CASSRTGGIYEQYF.